A selection of T cell receptor beta chains follows, all from one sample in a study of blood T cell repertoires in COVID-19. Here immunoSEQ multiplex PCR was the method, and the copy in TCRdb shows in-frame clones only, minus some. The sample consists of about 85,000 clones, roughly 89% of them appearing once. The sample taken for sequencing was peripheral blood. These TCRs come from a man aged 45-60 years with acute or convalescent COVID-19. Both conserved end residues are part of each CDR3. A D gene is named only where the DNA matches it firmly. Expanded clones are given a class, and other clones once, few, many or no size at all.

d_gene,j_gene,abundance,v_gene,CDR3aa,CDR3nt
NA,TRBJ1-6,NA,TRBV7-2,CASRAGSRVSLHF,TGTGCCAGCAGAGCCGGGAGTCGGGTTTCCCTCCACTTT
TRBD1,TRBJ1-2,NA,TRBV7-9,CASTGTDQYGYTF,TGTGCCAGCACTGGGACAGACCAATATGGCTACACCTTC
TRBD1,TRBJ2-7,NA,TRBV5-1,CASSWDRGFEQYF,TGCGCCAGCAGCTGGGACAGGGGATTCGAGCAGTACTTC
TRBD1,TRBJ1-1,NA,TRBV27,CASRGQGDTEAFF,TGTGCCAGCAGGGGACAGGGAGACACTGAAGCTTTCTTT
NA,TRBJ1-4,NA,TRBV3-1/TRBV3-2,CASSRQINEKLFF,TGTGCCAGCAGCCGACAGATTAATGAAAAACTGTTTTTT
NA,TRBJ1-3,few,TRBV2,CASSPQGNTIYF,TGTGCCAGCAGTCCACAGGGAAACACCATATATTTT
TRBD1,TRBJ2-1,NA,TRBV4-3,CASSQDAGQGYNEQFF,TGCGCCAGCAGCCAAGATGCCGGACAGGGTTACAATGAGCAGTTCTTC
TRBD1,TRBJ2-2,NA,TRBV7-6,CASSPRDRAGGELFF,TGTGCCAGCAGCCCCCGGGACAGGGCCGGCGGGGAGCTGTTTTTT
NA,TRBJ2-1,NA,TRBV6-2/TRBV6-3,CASSDSDEQFF,TGTGCCAGCAGTGACAGCGATGAGCAGTTCTTC
NA,TRBJ1-3,NA,TRBV28,CASTLHGSSGNTIYF,TGTGCCAGCACTCTTCACGGGAGCTCTGGAAACACCATATATTTT
TRBD1,TRBJ2-5,NA,TRBV6-6,CASSKAHRGGETQYF,TGTGCCAGCAGCAAGGCTCACAGGGGCGGGGAGACCCAGTACTTC
TRBD1,TRBJ1-2,NA,TRBV6-5,CASSYSGQGYGYTF,TGTGCCAGCAGTTACTCGGGACAGGGATATGGCTACACCTTC
NA,TRBJ1-5,NA,TRBV14,CASSHGSQPQHF,TGTGCCAGCAGCCACGGGAGTCAGCCCCAGCATTTT
TRBD2,TRBJ2-7,NA,TRBV2,CASSELPPLAGVSEQYF,TGTGCCAGCAGTGAACTCCCCCCCCTAGCGGGAGTCAGTGAGCAGTACTTC
NA,TRBJ1-5,NA,TRBV6-1,CASSELNTNNQPQHF,TGTGCCAGCAGTGAACTCAACACCAACAATCAGCCCCAGCATTTT
NA,TRBJ2-1,NA,TRBV5-1,CASSLDSNNEQFF,TGCGCCAGCAGCTTGGACTCGAACAATGAGCAGTTCTTC
TRBD1,TRBJ1-2,NA,TRBV27,CASRFTAGTGPYGYTF,TGTGCCAGCAGATTCACCGCAGGGACAGGCCCCTATGGCTACACCTTC
TRBD1,TRBJ1-1,NA,TRBV19,CASNRQGENTEAFF,TGTGCCAGTAATAGACAGGGAGAGAACACTGAAGCTTTCTTT
NA,TRBJ2-3,NA,TRBV4-1,CASSQESPTDTQYF,TGCGCCAGCAGCCAAGAAAGCCCGACAGATACGCAGTATTTT
TRBD2,TRBJ2-1,NA,TRBV28,CASRPSGRVYNEQFF,TGTGCCAGCAGGCCGAGCGGGAGAGTCTACAATGAGCAGTTCTTC
TRBD1,TRBJ2-1,once,TRBV6-5,CASRPGTGYNEQFF,TGTGCCAGCAGACCCGGGACAGGGTATAATGAGCAGTTCTTC